Below are 3 T cell receptor beta chains sequenced from a single sample in a study of T-cell memory formation after mild COVID-19. TCRdb analysed the 5' RACE reads with MiXCR anew, one entry per CDR3 protein. The sample includes around 300,000 distinct CDR3 sequences, 18% of them seen just once. The sequenced material came from PBMCs or a T cell subset sorted from them (not recorded which). The receptor set was obtained from a man between 18 and 35 years old who had mild COVID-19 (a few samples of this study predate the infection). Cell type and time point are not known.

Written as DNA, the CDR3 is TGTGCCAGCAGTGGGGGACAGGCCGAGCAGTACGTC. Amino acids: CASSGGQAEQYV. The chain joins TRBV28 to TRBJ2-7, with 8 bases matching TRBD1. Trimming removed 5 bases from V and 6 bases from J; junction bases left unmatched: 3. The CDR3 is made up of 12 amino acids. Germline CDR1 reads MDHEN; CDR2 reads SYDVKM.

This clonotype was counted between two and nine times. The chain carries TRBV6-2 or TRBV6-3 and TRBJ2-3; 7 bases line up with TRBD1. From germline, CDR1 is MNHEY and CDR2 SVGEGT. The CDR3 has 17 amino acids. V dropped 5 bases and J dropped 2; count of bases not matched to a gene: 13. CDR3 bases: TGTGCCAGCAGTCCCCAAACGGGACAGTGGAACACAGATACGCAGTATTTT. Translating gives CASSPQTGQWNTDTQYF.

This clonotype was seen a handful of times. The chain has TRBV7-8 and TRBJ2-2; maybe TRBD2 (6 bases). The CDR3 length is 16 residues. CDR1 and CDR2 (germline): SGHVS, FQNEAQ. With 7 bases removed from V and 4 bases from J, the gap between germline ends came to 19 bases. The CDR3 DNA follows: TGTGCCAGCACCCAAGGTGGGGCCGGGGGCACCGGGGAGCTGTTTTTT. Protein: CASTQGGAGGTGELFF.